This TCR beta chain is from a study of CD8+CD57+ T cells in acquired aplastic anemia. TCR beta VDJ and CDR3 profiles were obtained from a genomic DNA template. TCRdb reprocessed the reads via MiXCR and lists one record per CDR3 protein. The table has about 270,000 distinct CDR3 sequences, approximately 80% seen once; the top ten hold less than 50%. V was pared by 0 bases and J by 4 bases, with 8 bases of the junction left unmatched. The germline V gene has CDR1 SGHVS and CDR2 FNYEAQ. CDR3 size: 16 residues. By flow cytometry, patients selected for sequencing had shown an expansion of CD8+CD57+ cells. The receptor was isolated from a human donor with aplastic anemia. The chain is built from TRBV7-6 and TRBJ1-1; TRBD1 aligns across 7 bases. Sample: sorted CD4+, CD8+, or CD8+CD57+ T cells (not recorded which) from PBMCs. Written as DNA, the CDR3 is TGTGCCAGCAGCTTAGCGCCCTCAGGGGGTTTCACTGAAGCTTTCTTT. Its translation: CASSLAPSGGFTEAFF.